The rows below give T cell receptor beta chains drawn from one sample of a study of post-analysis software for immune sequencing data. TCRdb reprocessed the PCR reads with MiXCR, giving one entry per CDR3 protein. The table includes roughly 700,000 distinct CDR3 sequences, 30% detected once. The sample comprised blood. Receptors originate from a girl aged 10 to 17 with multiple sclerosis. Each CDR3 is given with its conserved first and last residue. A D gene is named only where the DNA matches it firmly. Some rows have no size entry. The others give once, few or many, or a class for an expanded clone.

cdr3_aa: CASSQVHTGEIQYF; cdr3_nt: TGCGCCAGCAGCCAGGTGCACACGGGGGAAATTCAGTACTTC; clone_size: .; d_call: .; v_call: TRBV4-3; j_call: TRBJ2-4
cdr3_aa: CASSQGTGGVKGYTF; cdr3_nt: TGTGCCAGCAGTCAGGGGACAGGGGGCGTGAAGGGCTACACCTTC; clone_size: .; d_call: TRBD1; v_call: TRBV27; j_call: TRBJ1-2
cdr3_aa: CASSLAPGPLSYEQYF; cdr3_nt: TGTGCCAGCAGCTTAGCGCCGGGACCATTAAGTTACGAGCAGTACTTC; clone_size: .; d_call: .; v_call: TRBV7-2; j_call: TRBJ2-7
cdr3_aa: CASSLVSEAFF; cdr3_nt: TGTGCCAGCAGCTTGGTTTCTGAAGCTTTCTTT; clone_size: .; d_call: .; v_call: TRBV5-6; j_call: TRBJ1-1
cdr3_aa: CASSRWTRASYEQYF; cdr3_nt: TGCGCCAGCAGCCGTTGGACTAGAGCCTCCTACGAGCAGTACTTC; clone_size: .; d_call: TRBD2; v_call: TRBV4-3; j_call: TRBJ2-7
cdr3_aa: CATSPHPGLAWSEQYF; cdr3_nt: TGTGCCACCAGCCCTCATCCGGGACTAGCGTGGTCCGAGCAGTACTTC; clone_size: few; d_call: TRBD2; v_call: TRBV15; j_call: TRBJ2-7
cdr3_aa: CASSSVGRGTKNIQYF; cdr3_nt: TGTGCCAGCAGCTCCGTGGGCAGGGGAACCAAAAACATTCAGTACTTC; clone_size: .; d_call: .; v_call: TRBV7-2; j_call: TRBJ2-4
cdr3_aa: CASSGGLGIQYF; cdr3_nt: TGTGCCAGCAGCGGGGGCCTTGGCATTCAGTACTTC; clone_size: few; d_call: .; v_call: TRBV11-1; j_call: TRBJ2-4
cdr3_aa: CASSLSQMSTDTQYF; cdr3_nt: TGTGCCAGCAGTTTATCACAAATGAGCACAGATACGCAGTATTTT; clone_size: .; d_call: .; v_call: TRBV27; j_call: TRBJ2-3
cdr3_aa: CASAARALDEQFF; cdr3_nt: TGTGCTAGTGCCGCAAGGGCTTTGGATGAGCAGTTCTTC; clone_size: few; d_call: .; v_call: TRBV12-5; j_call: TRBJ2-1
cdr3_aa: CASMGGRTASSYEQYF; cdr3_nt: TGTGCCAGCATGGGAGGTAGAACGGCGAGCTCCTACGAGCAGTACTTC; clone_size: few; d_call: .; v_call: TRBV5-6; j_call: TRBJ2-7
cdr3_aa: CSVGLHGDEQFF; cdr3_nt: TGCAGCGTGGGGCTCCACGGAGATGAGCAGTTCTTC; clone_size: few; d_call: .; v_call: TRBV29-1; j_call: TRBJ2-1
cdr3_aa: CATSIARGGDRKLFF; cdr3_nt: TGTGCCACCAGCATAGCCAGGGGGGGAGATAGAAAACTGTTTTTT; clone_size: .; d_call: TRBD1; v_call: TRBV15; j_call: TRBJ1-4
cdr3_aa: CASSPSLLSTVSTDTQYF; cdr3_nt: TGTGCCAGCTCACCGAGTTTATTGTCAACGGTTAGCACAGATACGCAGTATTTT; clone_size: .; d_call: .; v_call: TRBV18; j_call: TRBJ2-3
cdr3_aa: CASSQGPLSGYEQFF; cdr3_nt: TGCGCCAGCAGCCAAGGACCTTTAAGCGGATATGAGCAGTTCTTC; clone_size: few; d_call: .; v_call: TRBV4-3; j_call: TRBJ2-1